This TCR beta chain emerged from a study of T cells expressing NK-cell markers. Whole-study findings and limits: Leadership of the CD3+CD56-NKG2C+ fraction also belonged to these clonotypes in several donors.

With respect to this clonotype: Its antigen is not known.

Per germline, CDR1 MGHDK and CDR2 SYGVNS. The CDR3 extends over 13 amino acids. TCRdb reprocessed the 5' RACE reads and reports one entry per CDR3 protein, with no DNA. The sample totals under 500,000 distinct CDR3 sequences. The specimen sequenced was blood T cells: a sorted CD56 or NKG2C T cell subset, CD4+ or CD8+ T cells, or bulk PBMC T cells (not recorded which). The clonotype originates from a woman between 18 and 75 years old in good health. The chain links TRBV25-1 to TRBJ1-1; without DNA, the TCRdb call of TRBD1 cannot be checked. CDR3 residues: CASRGPMNTEAFF.